A selection of T cell receptor beta chains follows, all from one sample in a study of T cells in Graves' hyperthyroidism and ophthalmopathy. Using its own MiXCR run on the multiplex PCR reads, TCRdb lists one record per CDR3 protein. The sample shows 300,000 to 500,000 distinct CDR3 sequences, about an eighth of them seen only once. Sequencing used blood. These receptors came from a man between 45 and 60 years old with Graves' ophthalmopathy. CDR3s include the opening cysteine and the closing phenylalanine or tryptophan. A D gene is named only where the DNA matches it firmly. Clone size is stated in some rows and not others, as once, few, many or a class when expanded.

v_gene	d_gene	j_gene	abundance	CDR3nt	CDR3aa
TRBV24-1	-	TRBJ1-5	many	TGTGCCACCAGTGATTCGGGACGGGGGCTCAATCAGCCCCAGCATTTT	CATSDSGRGLNQPQHF
TRBV5-5	TRBD2	TRBJ2-1	few	TGTGCCAGCGCCCCGATCGGACTAGCGGGAGTTTTGTTCTTC	CASAPIGLAGVLFF
TRBV7-9	-	TRBJ2-7	-	TGTGCCAGCAGCTTGGCAGGGACCACCTCCTACGAGCAGTACTTC	CASSLAGTTSYEQYF
TRBV20-1	-	TRBJ2-3	many	TGCAGTGCGCAAGTCGGGACCGCTGGTGGTACGCAGTATTTT	CSAQVGTAGGTQYF
TRBV13	-	TRBJ2-7	many	TGTGCCAGCAGCTCCAAGGGATTCGAGCAGTACTTC	CASSSKGFEQYF
TRBV4-2	-	TRBJ2-3	-	TGTGCCAGCAGCCAAGATCAGGACCCCGCACCCACAGATACGCAGTATTTT	CASSQDQDPAPTDTQYF
TRBV20-1	TRBD1	TRBJ1-4	few	TGCAGTGCTAGAGCCTCGACAGGGCGTGGTGAAAAACTGTTTTTT	CSARASTGRGEKLFF
TRBV11-2	TRBD2	TRBJ2-1	many	TGTGCCAGCAGCCCAGGGACTAGCGGGCTCAATGAGCAGTTCTTC	CASSPGTSGLNEQFF
TRBV30	TRBD2	TRBJ2-5	many	TGTGCCTGGAGTCCCGGGGGGGGCGTGCTAGAGACCCAGTACTTC	CAWSPGGGVLETQYF
TRBV6-1	-	TRBJ2-7	few	TGTGCCAGCAGGAGGTCAGCGGATAGCTCCTACGAGCAGTACTTC	CASRRSADSSYEQYF
TRBV19	TRBD2	TRBJ2-1	few	TGTGCCAGTAGTGCCGTCGAGCTAGCGGGAGGGCCCCACAATGAGCAGTTCTTC	CASSAVELAGGPHNEQFF
TRBV11-3	TRBD1	TRBJ2-2	many	TGTGCCAGCAGACCCGGACAGGCCGCGAACACCGGGGAGCTGTTTTTT	CASRPGQAANTGELFF
TRBV5-6	-	TRBJ2-6	-	TGTGCCAGCAGCTTGTCTGTAGGCTCTGGGGCCAACGTCCTGACTTTC	CASSLSVGSGANVLTF
TRBV20-1	TRBD2	TRBJ2-5	few	TGCAGTGCTAGAGAGGTTACTAGCGGGAAAGAGACCCAGTACTTC	CSAREVTSGKETQYF
TRBV7-9	TRBD2	TRBJ2-5	-	TGTGCCAGCAGCACGTTAGGGACTAGCGTACAAGAGACCCAGTACTTC	CASSTLGTSVQETQYF
TRBV30	-	TRBJ1-2	many	TGTGCCTGGAGTGTAGTGCTGAATGGCTACACCTTC	CAWSVVLNGYTF
TRBV12-3/TRBV12-4	TRBD1	TRBJ2-1	many	TGTGCCAGCTGTCGGGACAGCTACAATGAGCAGTTCTTC	CASCRDSYNEQFF
TRBV4-1	-	TRBJ2-2	-	TGCGCCAGCAGCCAAGCTCCCCGGACGAACACCGGGGAGCTGTTTTTT	CASSQAPRTNTGELFF
TRBV12-5	-	TRBJ2-1	-	TGTGCTAGTGGTTTGGTAATCCTAGCCGCTGAGCAGTTCTTC	CASGLVILAAEQFF
TRBV25-1	-	TRBJ1-5	few	TGTGCCAGCAGGGACAGCCATAGCAATCAGCCCCAGCATTTT	CASRDSHSNQPQHF
TRBV12-3/TRBV12-4	-	TRBJ2-1	many	TGTGCCAGCAGTTCCCCCAGTGATGGGGAGTTTAGCTCCTACAATGAGCAGTTCTTC	CASSSPSDGEFSSYNEQFF
TRBV28	TRBD1	TRBJ2-7	many	TGTGCCAGTTCGACAGGGTACTCCTACGAGCAGTACTTC	CASSTGYSYEQYF
TRBV10-3	TRBD1	TRBJ2-7	many	TGTGCCATCAGGACAGGGGGATCCTACGAGCAGTACTTC	CAIRTGGSYEQYF
TRBV20-1	-	TRBJ2-5	many	TGCAGTGCTCGTGACCCACGAGCAGGACCAGAGACCCAGTACTTC	CSARDPRAGPETQYF
TRBV3-1	-	TRBJ1-3	many	TGTGCCAGCAGCGTCCAGTTCGGCGGAAACACCATATATTTT	CASSVQFGGNTIYF
TRBV7-9	TRBD2	TRBJ2-3	-	TGTGCCAGCAGCGGATGGGGACTAGCGGGAGGAAGCACAGATACGCAGTATTTT	CASSGWGLAGGSTDTQYF
TRBV30	TRBD2	TRBJ2-7	many	TGTGCCTGGAGTGGCGGGGGGTACTCCTACGAGCAGTACTTC	CAWSGGGYSYEQYF
TRBV5-1	-	TRBJ2-7	many	TGCGCCAGCAGCACACAGGGAATGGGCTACGAGCAGTACTTC	CASSTQGMGYEQYF
TRBV7-8	-	TRBJ2-5	-	TGTGCCAGCAGCCCGACCCCGGACCGAGCCCAAGAGACCCAGTACTTC	CASSPTPDRAQETQYF
TRBV19	TRBD1	TRBJ1-6	few	TGTGCCAGTAGTGGAGGACAGGGGACGAATTCACCCCTCCACTTT	CASSGGQGTNSPLHF
TRBV20-1	-	TRBJ2-5	few	TGCAGTGCTGAGGACCACCTACAAGAGACCCAGTACTTC	CSAEDHLQETQYF
TRBV13	TRBD1	TRBJ1-1	many	TGTGCCAGCAGCCAATATACCACAGGGGGCACTGAAGCTTTCTTT	CASSQYTTGGTEAFF
TRBV6-2/TRBV6-3	-	TRBJ2-4	-	TGTGCCAGCAGTAACCACGCGCAGGCCAAAAACATTCAGTACTTC	CASSNHAQAKNIQYF
TRBV6-2/TRBV6-3	TRBD1	TRBJ2-3	few	TGTGCCAGCAGTTACGACGGGACAGGGGGTCCAGATACGCAGTATTTT	CASSYDGTGGPDTQYF
TRBV9	TRBD2	TRBJ2-5	many	TGTGCCAGCAGCCTAGCGGCTAGCGGGAGGAGAGAGACCCAGTACTTC	CASSLAASGRRETQYF
TRBV20-1	-	TRBJ1-6	-	TGCAGTGCTAGAGATTTTTTTCCCACAGCGGAGAGCTCCTATAATTCACCCCTCCACTTT	CSARDFFPTAESSYNSPLHF
TRBV20-1	TRBD1	TRBJ1-5	many	TGCAGTGCTAGAGAGGACAGGGCTCTCCCTCAGCCCCAGCATTTT	CSAREDRALPQPQHF
TRBV5-1	-	TRBJ1-6	-	TGCGCCAGCAGCCAGGACGGAGGTTATAATTCACCCCTCCACTTT	CASSQDGGYNSPLHF
TRBV20-1	-	TRBJ2-3	many	TGCAGTGCTAGGGGGGGGGCGCATAGCACAGATACGCAGTATTTT	CSARGGAHSTDTQYF
TRBV7-8	-	TRBJ2-2	many	TGTGCCAGCAGCTTAGCTATCGACGGGGAGCTGTTTTTT	CASSLAIDGELFF
TRBV7-3	-	TRBJ2-7	many	TGTGCCAGCAGCTTATATCCGACCCAGGGTTTTGTTTGCTACGAGCAGTACTTC	CASSLYPTQGFVCYEQYF
TRBV7-9	TRBD2	TRBJ2-1	-	TGTGCCAGCAGGGGGCTAGCGGGAGGGCCTGGCAATGAGCAGTTCTTC	CASRGLAGGPGNEQFF